Presented here are 10 T cell receptor beta chains from one specimen sequenced in a study of vaccination effects on CD4 cells after COVID-19. The culture ran for approximately 10 days, and then CD4+ T cells were isolated. Everyone in the study got two shots of either the BNT162b2 or mRNA-1273 vaccine. Antigens for these TCRs are unknown. This table comes from immunoSEQ multiplex PCR, and its TCRdb copy is limited to in-frame clones, with some not included. The sample lists more than 60,000 clones, about 74% seen once, with 2% to 2.5% in the top ten. The input for sequencing was CD4+ T cells from PBMCs cultured without peptide, taken after COVID-19 vaccination. Receptors were obtained from a human donor who received a COVID-19 vaccine.

This clone was detected once. This chain uses TRBV5-1 with TRBJ2-3, with D possibly being TRBD1 or TRBD2 (5 bases each). Looked up from germline, CDR1 is SGHRS and CDR2 is YFSETQ. The CDR3 runs 14 residues. V lost 0 bases and J lost 4, with 9 bases in between. The CDR3 sequence is CASSLGGLADTQYF. The CDR3 coding sequence is TGCGCCAGCAGCTTGGGGGGGTTGGCAGATACGCAGTATTTT.

This clone came up a few times. The chain has TRBV29-1 and TRBJ2-3; D uncertain. Looked up from germline, CDR1 is SQVTM and CDR2 is ANQGSEA. V dropped 2 bases and J dropped 3 bases, with 9 bases sitting between them. This CDR3 is built from 13 residues. The CDR3 loop reads CSVERVRTDTQYF. The DNA of the CDR3 is TGCAGCGTTGAAAGGGTCAGGACAGATACGCAGTATTTT.

The DNA for the CDR3 is TGTGCCAGCTCACCCCTTGGACGGAGCAATCAGCCCCAGCATTTT. Translating it yields CASSPLGRSNQPQHF. J is TRBJ1-5 and V is TRBV18; D ambiguous. The CDR3 consists of 15 residues. Germline CDR1 and CDR2: KGHSH and LQKENI. V lost 3 bases and J lost 1, with 10 bases in between. The whole variable domain, filled in from reference TRBV18 and TRBJ1-5, reads NAGVMQNPRHLVRRRGQEARLRCSPMKGHSHVYWYRQLPEEGLKFMVYLQKENIIDESGMPKERFSAEFPKEGPSILRIQQVVRGDSAAYFCASSPLGRSNQPQHFGDGTRLSIL.

Written as DNA, the CDR3 is TGTGCCAGCAGTCGACTAGCGGGGGGGAACACCGGGGAGCTGTTTTTT. It encodes CASSRLAGGNTGELFF. The V call is TRBV6-4, the J call TRBJ2-2; TRBD2 aligns across 13 bases. J lost 1 base, V lost 5 bases, and 1 base had no gene match. Germline V CDR1 and CDR2: MRHNA, SNTAGT. This CDR3 has 16 residues.

This chain links TRBV9 with TRBJ2-2, with D uncertain. This CDR3 region has 15 residues. V lost 0 bases, J lost 4 bases, and 10 bases lay in between. In germline, CDR1 is SGDLS, CDR2 YYNGEE. Written as DNA, the CDR3 is TGTGCCAGCAGCGTAGGAGGCATTCGCACCGGGGAGCTGTTTTTT. The encoded protein is CASSVGGIRTGELFF. The full variable domain, completed using reference TRBV9 and TRBJ2-2, is DSGVTQTPKHLITATGQRVTLRCSPRSGDLSVYWYQQSLDQGLQFLIQYYNGEERAKGNILERFSAQQFPDLHSELNLSSLELGDSALYFCASSVGGIRTGELFFGEGSRLTVL.

The J gene is TRBJ2-7, the V gene TRBV11-3; D is perhaps TRBD2 (6 bases). CDR3 size: 13 residues. Germline CDR1 reads SGHNT; CDR2 reads YENEEA. CDR3 sequence: CASNPVPDYEQYV. The CDR3 nucleotides are TGTGCCAGCAACCCCGTTCCGGACTACGAGCAATACGTC.

V usage is TRBV6-5 and J usage is TRBJ1-1, with TRBD1 matching over 8 bases. J lost 7 bases, V lost 0 bases, and 10 bases had no gene match. Germline CDR1 reads MNHEY; CDR2 reads SVGAGI. The CDR3 runs 16 residues. Here the CDR3 reads CASSYSPGQGAGEAFF. The CDR3 nucleotides are TGTGCCAGCAGTTACTCTCCAGGGCAGGGGGCGGGTGAAGCTTTCTTT.

The V and J genes are TRBV19 and TRBJ1-3, with no clear D. Germline loops: CDR1 LNHDA, CDR2 SQIVND (reference sequence). This CDR3 contains 14 residues. V shed 3 bases and J shed 0 bases, with 6 bases lying between them. The CDR3 coding sequence is TGTGCCAGTAGTATCTCTTTCTCTGGAAACACCATATATTTT. It codes for CASSISFSGNTIYF.

The CDR3 DNA reads as TGTGCCAGCGCTGGCGGGGGACAAGAGACCCAGTACTTC. It is translated as CASAGGGQETQYF. The chain is built from TRBV2 and TRBJ2-5, with 7 bases that match TRBD2. V lost 8 bases and J lost 2; bases outside the gene matches: 5. CDR1 is SNHLY, CDR2 FYNNEI, per germline. The CDR3 length is 13 residues.

This sequence joins TRBV30 and TRBJ1-1, with D perhaps matching TRBD1 (6 bases). The V gene lost 2 bases and the J gene lost 5 bases, with 18 bases spanning the gap. The CDR3 sequence is 15 residues long. Per germline, CDR1 GTSNPN and CDR2 SVGIG (reference sequence). In nucleotides, the CDR3 is TGTGCCTGGAGTCCGCAGGCAGGGGTGGTTACTGAAGCTTTCTTT. Amino acid sequence: CAWSPQAGVVTEAFF.